Listed here are 10 T cell receptor beta chains from one sample, sequenced in a study of CD4 and CD8 cells across lung adenocarcinoma regions. TCRdb re-derived calls from the PCR reads in MiXCR, one entry per CDR3 protein. The table has around 11,000 distinct CDR3 sequences, 53% seen once; the top ten hold 20%. Sequencing input: CD4+ T cells from the center of a lung tumor. The receptors stem from a male donor with lung adenocarcinoma. The CD4 and CD8 labels of this study may be unreliable.

This clonotype was counted many times. DNA of the CDR3: TGTGCCAGCAGCACAACAGGGGGCGCCTACAATGAGCAGTTCTTC. Its translation is CASSTTGGAYNEQFF. The chain combines TRBV6-4 with TRBJ2-1; TRBD1 matches at 9 bases. The J segment lost 2 bases and the V segment lost 6 bases, leaving 5 bases of the junction unmatched. The CDR3 sequence is 15 residues long. CDR1 and CDR2 from the germline V gene are MRHNA and SNTAGT.

By proportion, this clonotype is medium-sized. This chain joins TRBV12-3 or TRBV12-4 and TRBJ2-1; no definite D call. The CDR3 length is 12 residues. With 7 bases removed from V and 4 bases from J, the gap between germline ends came to 8 bases. CDR3 sequence: CASTPRYNEQFF. CDR3 DNA sequence: TGTGCCAGCACCCCGCGGTACAATGAGCAGTTCTTC.

This clonotype is deemed medium-sized. The rearrangement uses TRBV6-1 and TRBJ2-7; D is perhaps TRBD2 (5 bases). Trimming cost V 4 bases and J 2 bases, with 12 bases left between them. The germline V gene has CDR1 MNHNS and CDR2 SASEGT. CDR3 size: 14 residues. Here the CDR3 reads CASSGWQRTYEQYF. The DNA for the CDR3 is TGTGCCAGCAGTGGGTGGCAGCGGACCTACGAGCAGTACTTC.

In its sample, this clonotype was seen many times. V is TRBV6-5 and J is TRBJ2-3, with 11 bases fitting TRBD2. Germline V gene data show CDR1 as MNHEY and CDR2 as SVGAGI. The CDR3 totals 18 residues. V lost 5 bases to trimming and J lost 4 bases; unmatched junction nucleotides: 14. Here the CDR3 reads CASSLRGGSGGVADTQYF. CDR3 DNA: TGTGCCAGCAGTCTACGGGGAGGTAGCGGGGGGGTCGCAGATACGCAGTATTTT.

This clonotype turned up a few times. This chain links TRBV27 with TRBJ2-1; D remains ambiguous. Gene TRBJ2-7 matches the end of the DNA better, so the J call may be wrong. Germline V CDR1 and CDR2: MNHEY, SMNVEV (reference sequence). The CDR3 consists of 11 residues. CDR3 loop: CASSLANEQYF. DNA of the CDR3: TGTGCCAGCAGTTTGGCGAACGAGCAGTACTTC.

This clonotype was detected a few times. A read error is possible here, since a much larger clone lies one base away. The chain is built from TRBV7-2 and TRBJ2-1, with D perhaps assigned TRBD1 or TRBD2 (6 bases each). The J call may be incorrect, as the DNA end agrees better with TRBJ2-7. The CDR3 runs 13 residues. Germline V gene data show CDR1 as SGHTA and CDR2 as FQGNSA. The CDR3 spells CASSAGHNNEQYF. CDR3 bases: TGTGCCAGCAGCGCGGGACACAACAATGAGCAGTACTTC.

The CDR3 nucleotides read TGTGCCAGCAGTTCCCATACCCTCTCCGGAGCTGGCTATGGCTACACCTTC. Translated, it gives CASSSHTLSGAGYGYTF. The V gene is TRBV27, the J gene TRBJ1-2; no definite D call. Germline V CDR1 and CDR2: MNHEY, SMNVEV (reference sequence). The CDR3 length is 17 residues. Trimming cost V 4 bases and J 4 bases, with 22 bases left between them.

This clonotype was seen repeatedly, ten times or more. The chain carries TRBV27 and TRBJ1-1, with 8 bases identical to TRBD1. Unmatched junction bases numbered 6, after V lost 6 bases and J lost 12 bases. The length of the CDR3 is 11 residues. Per germline, CDR1 MNHEY and CDR2 SMNVEV (reference sequence). The CDR3 sequence: CASSRTGTTFF. Written as DNA, the CDR3 is TGTGCCAGCAGCCGGACAGGGACGACTTTCTTT.

The chain is built from TRBV6-5 and TRBJ2-3; D possibly matches TRBD1 or TRBD2 (6 bases each). V was shortened by 5 bases and J by 10 bases, with 22 bases between the two germline ends. Looked up from germline, CDR1 is MNHEY and CDR2 is SVGAGI. CDR3 length: 15 residues. The CDR3 DNA reads TGTGCCAGCAGTCACCAGGCCGGGGGCACTGGGGCGCAGTATTTT. As protein: CASSHQAGGTGAQYF.

This clonotype was seen a few times. The chain carries TRBV5-1 and TRBJ2-5; TRBD1 agrees at 7 bases. The CDR3 is 15 residues long. J was trimmed by 1 base and V by 0 bases; bases with no gene match: 3. The germline gives CDR1 SGHRS, CDR2 YFSETQ. The chain's CDR3 is CASSLDRGPQETQYF. CDR3 nucleotide sequence: TGCGCCAGCAGCTTGGACAGGGGCCCCCAAGAGACCCAGTACTTC. Together with reference TRBV5-1 and TRBJ2-5, the CDR3 gives the full variable domain: KAGVTQTPRYLIKTRGQQVTLSCSPISGHRSVSWYQQTPGQGLQFLFEYFSETQRNKGNFPGRFSGRQFSNSRSEMNVSTLELGDSALYLCASSLDRGPQETQYFGPGTRLLVL.